The rows below give T cell receptor beta chains drawn from one sample of a study of blood T cell repertoires in COVID-19. Sequencing was performed with immunoSEQ multiplex PCR; in TCRdb, only in-frame clones are kept and a portion is missing. The top ten hold over 5.5% of the sample, which has roughly 100,000 clones, about 92% seen once. Sequencing used peripheral blood. The receptors here all came from a man aged 45-65 years with active COVID-19. CDR3s include the opening cysteine and the closing phenylalanine or tryptophan. Fields, in order: V gene, clone size, D gene, J gene, CDR3 protein, CDR3 DNA. The D gene is left open where the match is weak. Not all rows give a size; the values are once, few, many and, for expanded clones, a class.

V: TRBV12-3/TRBV12-4
size: .
D: .
J: TRBJ1-4
CDR3: CASSTGGGEKLFF
DNA: TGTGCCAGCAGTACCGGAGGAGGCGAAAAACTGTTTTTT

V: TRBV7-9
size: .
D: TRBD2
J: TRBJ2-3
CDR3: CASSSGGGPSTDTQYF
DNA: TGTGCCAGCAGCTCGGGGGGAGGCCCTAGCACAGATACGCAGTATTTT

V: TRBV24-1
size: .
D: TRBD2
J: TRBJ2-1
CDR3: CATSDSSGRAYEQFF
DNA: TGTGCCACCAGTGATTCTAGCGGGAGGGCCTATGAGCAGTTCTTC

V: TRBV28
size: .
D: .
J: TRBJ1-2
CDR3: CASRPLLWSSSYGYTF
DNA: TGTGCCAGCAGGCCACTACTTTGGAGCTCAAGCTATGGCTACACCTTC

V: TRBV6-1
size: .
D: TRBD1
J: TRBJ1-2
CDR3: CASSESLGQGAGGYTF
DNA: TGTGCCAGCAGTGAATCCCTCGGACAGGGGGCAGGTGGCTACACCTTC

V: TRBV19
size: .
D: TRBD1
J: TRBJ2-1
CDR3: CASRAQGNPNNEQFF
DNA: TGTGCCAGTAGAGCACAGGGGAATCCCAACAATGAGCAGTTCTTC

V: TRBV5-4
size: .
D: .
J: TRBJ2-7
CDR3: CASSLNYYNEQYF
DNA: TGTGCCAGCAGCTTGAACTATTACAACGAGCAGTACTTC

V: TRBV10-3
size: .
D: .
J: TRBJ2-7
CDR3: CAISQGSYEQYF
DNA: TGTGCCATCAGTCAGGGGTCCTACGAGCAGTACTTC

V: TRBV27
size: .
D: .
J: TRBJ1-2
CDR3: CASRNGQPPFYGYTF
DNA: TGTGCCAGCAGGAATGGACAACCGCCCTTCTATGGCTACACCTTC

V: TRBV14
size: .
D: .
J: TRBJ1-2
CDR3: CASSDSIPGPAWGGYTF
DNA: TGTGCCAGCAGCGACTCCATTCCCGGGCCCGCCTGGGGCGGCTACACCTTC

V: TRBV6-5
size: .
D: TRBD1
J: TRBJ1-4
CDR3: CASIVGQDNEKLFF
DNA: TGTGCCAGCATAGTCGGACAGGATAATGAAAAACTGTTTTTT

V: TRBV18
size: few
D: TRBD1
J: TRBJ1-4
CDR3: CASSNTGTGFNEKLFF
DNA: TGTGCCAGCTCAAACACCGGGACAGGGTTTAATGAAAAACTGTTTTTT

V: TRBV12-3/TRBV12-4
size: .
D: .
J: TRBJ1-1
CDR3: CASSLSGGTEAFF
DNA: TGTGCCAGCAGTTTGTCCGGAGGGACTGAAGCTTTCTTT

V: TRBV3-1/TRBV3-2
size: .
D: .
J: TRBJ2-1
CDR3: CASSQERGLAYNEQFF
DNA: TGTGCCAGCAGCCAAGAAAGGGGTCTAGCCTACAATGAGCAGTTCTTC

V: TRBV14
size: .
D: .
J: TRBJ1-3
CDR3: CASSPINTVPSGNTIYF
DNA: TGTGCCAGCAGCCCCATTAATACGGTCCCCTCTGGAAACACCATATATTTT

V: TRBV7-8
size: .
D: .
J: TRBJ2-1
CDR3: CASSSVRFRNEQFF
DNA: TGTGCCAGCAGCTCGGTGCGGTTTCGGAATGAGCAGTTCTTC

V: TRBV11-3
size: .
D: TRBD1
J: TRBJ2-3
CDR3: CASSFSGQSTDTQYF
DNA: TGTGCCAGCAGCTTCTCGGGACAGAGCACAGATACGCAGTATTTT

V: TRBV28
size: .
D: .
J: TRBJ1-5
CDR3: CASSLMTTNQPQHF
DNA: TGTGCCAGCAGTTTAATGACAACTAATCAGCCCCAGCATTTT

V: TRBV11-2
size: .
D: TRBD1
J: TRBJ2-1
CDR3: CASSADRGNEQFF
DNA: TGTGCCAGCAGCGCAGACAGGGGCAATGAGCAGTTCTTC

V: TRBV7-6
size: .
D: .
J: TRBJ2-1
CDR3: CASSLFVGGSSYNEQFF
DNA: TGTGCCAGCAGCTTATTTGTCGGAGGGAGCTCCTACAATGAGCAGTTCTTC

V: TRBV5-4
size: .
D: TRBD1
J: TRBJ1-2
CDR3: CASSSGTGDHYGYTF
DNA: TGTGCCAGCAGCTCCGGGACAGGGGATCACTATGGCTACACCTTC

V: TRBV10-3
size: .
D: .
J: TRBJ2-3
CDR3: CAISEGFGGTDTQYF
DNA: TGTGCCATCAGTGAGGGGTTCGGGGGTACAGATACGCAGTATTTT

V: TRBV10-3
size: .
D: TRBD1
J: TRBJ2-2
CDR3: CAISPGQGGTGELFF
DNA: TGTGCCATCAGTCCGGGACAGGGGGGAACCGGGGAGCTGTTTTTT

V: TRBV24-1
size: .
D: TRBD2
J: TRBJ2-1
CDR3: CATSDVASTSGSIYNEQFF
DNA: TGTGCCACCAGTGATGTTGCATCTACCAGCGGGAGCATCTACAATGAGCAGTTCTTC